A selection of T cell receptor beta chains follows, all from one sample in a study of T cells in Graves' hyperthyroidism and ophthalmopathy. TCRdb ran MiXCR on the multiplex PCR reads and lists one entry per CDR3 protein. Seen here are 500,000 to 650,000 distinct CDR3 sequences, about 20% observed once, and the top ten hold 47%. Material: blood. All receptors come from a man between 35 and 55 years old with Graves' ophthalmopathy. Each CDR3 is given without its conserved first and last residue.

V gene	J gene	CDR3 protein
TRBV7-9	TRBJ2-1	ASSFGRDEQF
TRBV29-1	TRBJ2-1	SVDRLAGRNEQF
TRBV6-1	TRBJ1-2	ASSEAGYYGYT
TRBV6-1	TRBJ2-7	ASSAGTVWDEQY
TRBV5-1	TRBJ2-3	ASSYRDGTDTQY
TRBV5-1	TRBJ2-7	ASSLGGSIYYEQY
TRBV12-3/TRBV12-4	TRBJ2-3	ASRNPPGTDTQY
TRBV5-1	TRBJ2-5	ASSQGLAVRGRKTQY
TRBV6-1	TRBJ1-5	ASCVGGTDQPQH
TRBV29-1	TRBJ1-2	SVEVGWAETYGYT
TRBV5-8	TRBJ2-5	ASSFGTGGETQY
TRBV11-3	TRBJ2-1	ASSFFRLKQF
TRBV7-2	TRBJ2-5	ASSLGGLRETQY
TRBV7-2	TRBJ2-5	ASSYQLEGGGAKKTQY
TRBV6-1	TRBJ1-4	ASSPNRAGEKLF
TRBV30	TRBJ1-5	AWSQGVNQPQH
TRBV28	TRBJ2-1	ASGASGLSSYNEQF
TRBV27	TRBJ2-3	ASSLSIFGTDTQY
TRBV2	TRBJ2-7	ASRPGNHLYEQY
TRBV7-9	TRBJ2-7	ASSLGWSQLTPYEQY
TRBV5-1	TRBJ2-2	ASSLSGGSSPGELF
TRBV5-1	TRBJ2-7	ASSSQMTSRYEQY
TRBV12-3/TRBV12-4	TRBJ1-2	ASSSHSTGLYGYT
TRBV7-8	TRBJ1-6	ASSLEDPLWSPLH
TRBV15	TRBJ1-6	ATSRVAGGSYNSPLH
TRBV20-1	TRBJ1-2	SATVVSSEYGYT
TRBV6-2/TRBV6-3	TRBJ1-5	ASSWTGSQPQH
TRBV20-1	TRBJ1-6	SARRQVNNSPLH
TRBV29-1	TRBJ2-2	SVEDRRGYTGELF
TRBV6-1	TRBJ2-5	ASSARTSGKDGETQY
TRBV12-3/TRBV12-4	TRBJ1-6	ASSFRDRGHSPLH
TRBV14	TRBJ1-1	ASSSDIRTEAF
TRBV3-1	TRBJ2-5	ASGFPSGGDETQY